Listed here are 27 T cell receptor beta chains from one sample, sequenced in a study of T cell changes during pregnancy in multiple sclerosis. Data came from immunoSEQ multiplex PCR; TCRdb stores just in-frame clones and leaves some out. The sample shows under 80,000 clones, around nine tenths of them seen only once. The source material was CD4+ T cells from peripheral blood mononuclear cells, sampled in the second trimester of pregnancy. The origin of the receptors is a female donor with multiple sclerosis, enrolled in a pregnancy study.

This rearrangement joins TRBV2 to TRBJ2-7; 7 bases agree with TRBD1. Germline CDR1 and CDR2: SNHLY and FYNNEI. V lost 6 bases, J lost 0 bases, and 5 bases stayed unmatched. CDR3 length equals 14 residues. The CDR3 nucleotides read TGTGCCAGCAGCGGACAGGCGAACTCCTACGAGCAGTACTTC. Protein sequence: CASSGQANSYEQYF.

This rearrangement joins TRBV5-5 to TRBJ2-3; weak D call: TRBD2 (5 bases). Trimming stripped 0 bases from V and 0 bases from J, with 11 bases between. Germline CDR1 reads SGHKS; CDR2 reads YYEKEE (reference sequence). The CDR3 spans 16 residues. CDR3 protein: CASSLVPSRSTDTQYF. The CDR3 DNA is TGTGCCAGCAGCTTGGTTCCTAGCAGAAGCACAGATACGCAGTATTTT.

This clone appeared a few times. The identical CDR3 is also encoded by other nucleotide sequences in the sample. The chain employs TRBV5-6 and TRBJ2-3, with D unclear. CDR3 length: 13 amino acids. Per germline, CDR1 SGHDT and CDR2 YYEEEE. The V end was cut by 0 bases, the J end by 0 bases, with 2 bases between. The CDR3 DNA sequence: TGTGCCAGCAGCTTGGCTAGCACAGATACGCAGTATTTT. Translation: CASSLASTDTQYF.

The chain combines TRBV6-1 with TRBJ1-4, with 7 nucleotides matching TRBD1. V trimming: 2 bases; J trimming: 4 bases; junction bases outside the gene matches: 4. Germline loops: CDR1 MNHNS, CDR2 SASEGT. This CDR3 has 15 amino acids. CDR3 in amino acids: CASSERGQVNEKLFF. CDR3 nucleotides: TGTGCCAGCAGTGAAAGGGGGCAGGTTAATGAAAAACTGTTTTTT.

The V call is TRBV6-5, the J call TRBJ1-5; TRBD1 agrees at 9 bases. The CDR3 covers 15 residues. V was clipped by 7 bases and J by 1 base; unmatched bases: 5. CDR1 and CDR2 (germline): MNHEY, SVGAGI. The CDR3 DNA reads as TGTGCCAGCAACGCCGGGACAGGGAGCAATCAGCCCCAGCATTTT. This sequence encodes CASNAGTGSNQPQHF.

V is TRBV25-1 and J is TRBJ1-4; 9 nucleotides match TRBD1. CDR3 length equals 15 residues. Germline assignment: CDR1 MGHDK and CDR2 SYGVNS. J was trimmed by 7 bases and V by 5 bases; bases with no gene match: 8. The CDR3 bases are TGTGCCAGCAGTCCCCCCGGGACAGGGAGTGAAAAACTGTTTTTT. Translation gives CASSPPGTGSEKLFF. The full variable domain, completed using reference TRBV25-1 and TRBJ1-4, is EADIYQTPRYLVIGTGKKITLECSQTMGHDKMYWYQQDPGMELHLIHYSYGVNSTEKGDLSSESTVSRIRTEHFPLTLESARPSHTSQYLCASSPPGTGSEKLFFGSGTQLSVL.

The chain carries TRBV30 and TRBJ2-5, with TRBD2 matching over 8 bases. V shed 2 bases, J shed 5 bases, and the junction held 13 bases outside the gene matches. This CDR3 is built from 16 residues. CDR1 GTSNPN and CDR2 SVGIG come from the germline V gene (reference sequence). The DNA for the CDR3 is TGTGCCTGGAGTATTATCGGGAGCGGGAGAAGGGAGACCCAGTACTTC. This gives the protein CAWSIIGSGRRETQYF.

J is TRBJ1-2 and V is TRBV21-1; TRBD1, the table's D call, was not compared with the DNA. TRBV21-1 is labeled a pseudogene. The CDR3 sequence is 14 residues long. The CDR3 nucleotides read TGTGCCAGCAGCAATAAACGACAGAACTATGGCTACACCTTC. Its translation is CASSNKRQNYGYTF.

The chain recombines TRBV5-1 with TRBJ1-2; unclear D gene. The germline V and J ends were trimmed by 0 bases and 4 bases, with 13 bases remaining between them. CDR3 size: 15 residues. Germline V CDR1 and CDR2: SGHRS, YFSETQ. Here the CDR3 DNA reads TGCGCCAGCAGCTTGGGAGCGGCAGAGAGCTATGGCTACACCTTC. Translation gives CASSLGAAESYGYTF.

The rearrangement uses TRBV5-6 and TRBJ2-5, with a possible D match to TRBD2 (6 bases). V shed 0 bases and J shed 2 bases, with 11 bases lying between them. Per germline, CDR1 SGHDT and CDR2 YYEEEE. This CDR3 comprises 15 residues. The CDR3 bases are TGTGCCAGCAGCTTGGCGTGGGGACTTCAAGAGACCCAGTACTTC. It translates to CASSLAWGLQETQYF.

This clone was seen a single time. V usage is TRBV27 and J usage is TRBJ1-5; TRBD1 is a possible D gene (5 bases). Germline lookup yields CDR1 MNHEY and CDR2 SMNVEV (reference sequence). Trimming pared 6 bases from V and 8 bases from J, leaving 11 bases between. CDR3 length equals 12 residues. The CDR3 reads CASSRGGEPQHF. The DNA for the CDR3 is TGTGCCAGCAGCCGTGGAGGGGAGCCCCAGCATTTT.

The chain has TRBV6-1 and TRBJ2-7; TRBD1 matches 8 bases. With V trimmed by 6 bases and J by 4 bases, 8 bases remained unmatched. CDR1 is MNHNS, CDR2 SASEGT, per germline. The CDR3 totals 14 residues. This CDR3 is CASSGQGRGYEQYF. In DNA, the CDR3 is TGTGCCAGCAGCGGACAGGGAAGGGGTTACGAGCAGTACTTC.

The count of this clone is one. The chain couples TRBV5-1 to TRBJ2-7, with 11 bases aligning to TRBD2. V was pared by 4 bases and J by 0 bases, with 18 bases of the junction left unmatched. The CDR3 covers 20 residues. CDR1 is SGHRS and CDR2 is YFSETQ in the germline V gene. This CDR3 reads CASSLISLTSGSGISYEQYF. The CDR3 nucleotides read TGCGCCAGCAGCCTGATTTCACTTACTAGCGGGAGTGGGATCTCCTACGAGCAGTACTTC.

The chain combines TRBV30 with TRBJ2-1; 7 nucleotides line up with TRBD1. CDR1 is GTSNPN, CDR2 SVGIG, per germline (reference sequence). V gave up 4 bases and J gave up 4 bases; unmatched junction bases: 7. The CDR3 loop spans 14 amino acids. The CDR3 sequence: CAWTRGQRYNEQFF. The CDR3 region has the DNA TGTGCCTGGACCCGGGGACAGAGATACAATGAGCAGTTCTTC.

The chain combines TRBV20-1 with TRBJ1-1, with D possibly TRBD1 on 5 matching bases. Germline values: CDR1 DFQATT, CDR2 SNEGSKA (reference sequence). V lost 5 bases and J 1 base, leaving 5 bases between the germline ends. The CDR3 is 11 residues long. This CDR3 reads CSADRNTEAFF. CDR3 sequence (DNA): TGCAGTGCTGACAGGAACACTGAAGCTTTCTTT.

CDR3 sequence: CASSFPGGETQYF. CDR3 nucleotides: TGTGCCAGCAGCTTCCCAGGCGGGGAGACCCAGTACTTC. The chain uses TRBV7-6 and TRBJ2-5; the D gene is possibly TRBD2 (5 bases). This CDR3 has 13 amino acids. The germline gives CDR1 SGHVS, CDR2 FNYEAQ. Deletions cut 3 bases from V and 5 bases from J, with 10 bases between.

The chain recombines TRBV5-1 with TRBJ2-7, with D possibly being TRBD1 (6 bases). This CDR3 contains 14 residues. Germline assignment: CDR1 SGHRS and CDR2 YFSETQ. Trimming shortened V by 4 bases and J by 2 bases, and 13 bases separated the two germline ends. CDR3 protein: CASSPSGEAYEQYF. The CDR3 coding sequence is TGCGCCAGCAGCCCTTCAGGGGAAGCCTACGAGCAGTACTTC. Full variable domain (outside the CDR3, taken from reference TRBV5-1 and TRBJ2-7): KAGVTQTPRYLIKTRGQQVTLSCSPISGHRSVSWYQQTPGQGLQFLFEYFSETQRNKGNFPGRFSGRQFSNSRSEMNVSTLELGDSALYLCASSPSGEAYEQYFGPGTRLTVT.

This clone is a singleton in its sample. The V call is TRBV18, the J call TRBJ1-5, with TRBD1 matching over 7 bases. CDR3 length: 17 amino acids. Looked up from germline, CDR1 is KGHSH and CDR2 is LQKENI. The V segment lost 4 bases and the J segment 1 base; nucleotides outside the gene matches: 10. CDR3 DNA sequence: TGTGCCAGCTCACGAAAGCAGGGGGGTTGGAGCAATCAGCCCCAGCATTTT. Translation: CASSRKQGGWSNQPQHF.

There are a few counts of this clone. The CDR3 reads CASRRQGTDGYTF. CDR3 sequence (DNA): TGTGCCAGCCGACGACAGGGAACGGATGGCTACACCTTC. The V gene is TRBV2, the J gene TRBJ1-2, with 7 bases that match TRBD1. The J segment lost 6 bases and the V segment lost 8 bases, leaving 9 bases of the junction unmatched. The CDR3 covers 13 residues. Germline values: CDR1 SNHLY, CDR2 FYNNEI.

The CDR3 reads CASSAIDRVRYTF. CDR3 in DNA: TGTGCCAGCAGCGCCATCGACAGGGTACGCTACACCTTC. V is TRBV9 and J is TRBJ1-2; 7 nucleotides line up with TRBD1. The CDR3 runs to 13 residues. V trimming: 3 bases; J trimming: 9 bases; junction bases outside the gene matches: 8. The germline CDR1 and CDR2 sequences are SGDLS and YYNGEE.

V is TRBV7-2 and J is TRBJ2-2; 9 nucleotides agree with TRBD2. There are 15 residues in the CDR3. Germline-derived CDR1 and CDR2 are SGHTA and FQGNSA. J lost 8 bases, V lost 4 bases, and 8 bases had no gene match. The CDR3 nucleotides are TGTGCCAGCAGCTCCGCGGGAGGGCGTAGTGGGGAGCTGTTTTTT. Translated: CASSSAGGRSGELFF.

The chain recombines TRBV9 with TRBJ1-2; the match to TRBD1 covers 7 bases. The junction had 5 bases not matched to a gene; V was cut back by 0 bases and J by 6 bases. Germline assignment: CDR1 SGDLS and CDR2 YYNGEE. The CDR3 consists of 14 residues. CDR3 amino acids: CASSVADRVDGYTF. The DNA of the CDR3 is TGTGCCAGCAGCGTAGCCGACAGGGTGGATGGCTACACCTTC.

V and J are TRBV29-1 and TRBJ2-3; D perhaps matches TRBD1 (6 bases). V dropped 6 bases and J dropped 3 bases, with 13 bases sitting between them. The V gene's germline CDR1 is SQVTM and CDR2 ANQGSEA. The CDR3 extends over 13 amino acids. CDR3 in DNA: TGCAGCGTCTCAGGACAGTATACAGATACGCAGTATTTT. Amino acid sequence: CSVSGQYTDTQYF.

The chain is built from TRBV2 and TRBJ1-4; D is uncertain. The V gene lost 7 bases and the J gene lost 1 base, with 13 bases spanning the gap. Germline CDR1 and CDR2: SNHLY and FYNNEI. The length of the CDR3 is 15 residues. The CDR3 loop reads CASNKWERTNEKLFF. Here the CDR3 DNA reads TGTGCCAGCAACAAATGGGAGAGAACTAATGAAAAACTGTTTTTT.

The chain carries TRBV5-4 and TRBJ1-1; 7 bases fit TRBD1. Germline CDR1 reads SGHNT; CDR2 reads YYREEE (reference sequence). The V gene end was trimmed by 4 bases and the J gene end by 4 bases; junction bases not matched to a gene: 10. This CDR3 has 15 amino acids. The CDR3: CASSRGSGGVTEAFF. CDR3 nucleotide sequence: TGTGCCAGCAGCCGGGGATCAGGGGGAGTCACTGAAGCTTTCTTT.

The chain's CDR3 is CASSESAGSARGPGYTF. CDR3 DNA: TGTGCCAGCAGCGAGTCCGCGGGGTCAGCCAGGGGGCCTGGCTACACCTTC. The chain recombines TRBV9 with TRBJ1-2, with 8 bases that match TRBD1. The CDR3 is 17 amino acids. The germline V gene has CDR1 SGDLS and CDR2 YYNGEE. V lost 3 bases to trimming and J lost 7 bases; unmatched junction nucleotides: 17.

V is TRBV2 and J is TRBJ2-7, with D possibly being TRBD2 (6 bases). V dropped 6 bases and J dropped 5 bases, with 11 bases sitting between them. Germline-derived CDR1 and CDR2 are SNHLY and FYNNEI. The CDR3 contains 12 residues. The CDR3 reads CASSLTGDEQYF. The CDR3 DNA sequence: TGTGCCAGCAGCTTGACGGGAGACGAGCAGTACTTC.